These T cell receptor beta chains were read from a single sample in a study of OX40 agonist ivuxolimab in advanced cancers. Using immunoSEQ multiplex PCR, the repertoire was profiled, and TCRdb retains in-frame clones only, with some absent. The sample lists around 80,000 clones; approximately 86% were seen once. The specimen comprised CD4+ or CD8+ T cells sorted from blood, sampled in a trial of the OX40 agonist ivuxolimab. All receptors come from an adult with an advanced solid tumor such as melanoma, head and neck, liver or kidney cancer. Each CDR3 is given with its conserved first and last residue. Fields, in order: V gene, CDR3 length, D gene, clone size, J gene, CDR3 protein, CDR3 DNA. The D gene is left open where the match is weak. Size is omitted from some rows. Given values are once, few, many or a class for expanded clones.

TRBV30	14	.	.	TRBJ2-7	CAWSAGPRANEQYF	TGTGCCTGGAGTGCCGGACCGAGGGCAAACGAGCAGTACTTC
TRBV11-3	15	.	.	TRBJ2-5	CASSLRADKQETQYF	TGTGCCAGCAGCTTAAGGGCAGATAAACAAGAGACCCAGTACTTC
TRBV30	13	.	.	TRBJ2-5	CAWSGRGGETQYF	TGTGCCTGGAGTGGCCGCGGAGGGGAGACCCAGTACTTC
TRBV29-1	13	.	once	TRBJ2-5	CSGQGGRGETQYF	TGCAGCGGACAGGGTGGGCGGGGGGAGACCCAGTACTTC
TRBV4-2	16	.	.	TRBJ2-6	CASSPGHSTGANVLTF	TGTGCCAGCAGCCCTGGACACTCTACTGGGGCCAACGTCCTGACTTTC
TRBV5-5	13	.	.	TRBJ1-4	CASSFGGLAKLFF	TGTGCCAGCAGCTTTGGAGGGCTCGCAAAACTGTTTTTT
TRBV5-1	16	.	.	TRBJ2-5	CASSLGAGSNVETQYF	TGCGCCAGCAGCTTGGGGGCAGGGAGTAACGTGGAGACCCAGTACTTC
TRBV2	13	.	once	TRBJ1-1	CASSGTMNTEAFF	TGTGCCAGCAGTGGGACCATGAACACTGAAGCTTTCTTT
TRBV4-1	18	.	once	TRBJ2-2	CASSLPPPGRTSTGELFF	TGCGCCAGCAGCCTTCCTCCCCCCGGACGGACGTCGACCGGGGAGCTGTTTTTT
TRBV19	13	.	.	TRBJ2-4	CATQGRAKNIQYF	TGTGCCACCCAGGGGCGAGCCAAAAACATTCAGTACTTC
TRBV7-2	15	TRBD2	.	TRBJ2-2	CASSALAGNTGELFF	TGTGCCAGCAGCGCCCTAGCGGGCAACACCGGGGAGCTGTTTTTT
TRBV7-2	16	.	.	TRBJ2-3	CASSLGIGGAKDTQYF	TGTGCCAGCAGCTTAGGAATTGGGGGCGCAAAAGATACGCAGTATTTT
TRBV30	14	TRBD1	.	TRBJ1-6	CAWNLGQGFSPLHF	TGTGCCTGGAACCTGGGACAGGGCTTTTCACCCCTCCACTTT
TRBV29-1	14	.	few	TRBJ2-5	CSVEDQTYQETQYF	TGCAGCGTTGAAGATCAGACGTACCAAGAGACCCAGTACTTC
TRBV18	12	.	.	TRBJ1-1	CASSPDRYEAFF	TGTGCCAGCTCGCCCGACAGGTACGAAGCTTTCTTT
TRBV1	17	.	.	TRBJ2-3	CTSSPQRLDRSPDTQYF	TGCACCAGCAGCCCCCAGAGACTAGATCGGAGTCCAGATACGCAGTATTTT
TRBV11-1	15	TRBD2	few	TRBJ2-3	CASSLRLADTDTQYF	TGTGCCAGCAGCTTGAGGCTAGCGGACACAGATACGCAGTATTTT
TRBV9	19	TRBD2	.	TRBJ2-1	CASSVVGLAGGRLVSEQFF	TGTGCCAGCAGCGTAGTAGGACTAGCGGGAGGGAGGCTGGTTTCGGAGCAGTTCTTC
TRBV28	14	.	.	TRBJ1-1	CASSFSGANTEAFF	TGTGCCAGCAGTTTTAGCGGGGCTAACACTGAAGCTTTCTTT
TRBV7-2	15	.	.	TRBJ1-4	CASSLGGEGGEKLFF	TGTGCCAGCAGCTTAGGGGGTGAGGGCGGTGAAAAACTGTTTTTT
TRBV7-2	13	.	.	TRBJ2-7	CASSLTLGYEQYF	TGTGCCAGCAGCCTCACCCTTGGGTACGAGCAGTACTTC
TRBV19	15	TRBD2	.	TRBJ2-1	CASRVAGSTYNEQFF	TGTGCCAGTAGGGTAGCGGGATCGACTTACAATGAGCAGTTCTTC
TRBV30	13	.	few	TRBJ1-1	CAWSVLGVTEAFF	TGTGCCTGGAGTGTACTCGGAGTCACTGAAGCTTTCTTT
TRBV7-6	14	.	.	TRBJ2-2	CASSLLAVTGELFF	TGTGCCAGCAGCTTATTGGCAGTCACCGGGGAGCTGTTTTTT
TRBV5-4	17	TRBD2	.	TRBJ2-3	CASSPGLAGGSGQAQYF	TGTGCCAGCAGCCCGGGACTAGCGGGAGGGTCGGGTCAGGCGCAGTATTTT
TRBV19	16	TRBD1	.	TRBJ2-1	CASSMIQGAIGNEQFF	TGTGCCAGTAGTATGATTCAGGGGGCTATAGGGAATGAGCAGTTCTTC
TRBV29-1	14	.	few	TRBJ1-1	CSVSGGSMNTEAFF	TGCAGCGTTAGCGGTGGGTCCATGAACACTGAAGCTTTCTTT
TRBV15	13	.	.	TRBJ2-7	CATSRDRGYEQYF	TGTGCCACCAGCAGAGATCGGGGGTACGAGCAGTACTTC
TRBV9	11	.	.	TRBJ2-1	CASSVGDEQFF	TGTGCCAGCAGCGTAGGCGATGAGCAGTTCTTC
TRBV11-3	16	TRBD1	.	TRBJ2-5	CASNNTGEPYQETQYF	TGTGCCAGCAACAATACAGGGGAACCCTACCAAGAGACCCAGTACTTC
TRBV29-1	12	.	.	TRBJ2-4	CSVTAGKNIQYF	TGCAGCGTCACTGCCGGCAAAAACATTCAGTACTTC
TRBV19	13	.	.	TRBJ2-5	CASSMGGGETQYF	TGTGCCAGTAGTATGGGGGGTGGGGAGACCCAGTACTTC
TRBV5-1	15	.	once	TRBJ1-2	CASSLAAGSTYGYTF	TGCGCCAGCAGCTTGGCCGCGGGATCGACCTATGGCTACACCTTC
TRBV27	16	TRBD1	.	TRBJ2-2	CASKPDRAGNTGELFF	TGTGCCAGCAAACCTGACAGGGCCGGGAACACCGGGGAGCTGTTTTTT
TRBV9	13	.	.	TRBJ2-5	CASSVGLQETQYF	TGTGCCAGCAGCGTAGGACTCCAAGAGACCCAGTACTTC
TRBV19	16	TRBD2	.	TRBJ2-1	CASSPWTSGIPNEQFF	TGTGCCAGTAGTCCATGGACTAGCGGGATCCCTAATGAGCAGTTCTTC
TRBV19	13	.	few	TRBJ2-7	CASSKQGNYEQYF	TGTGCCAGTAGTAAGCAAGGCAACTACGAGCAGTACTTC
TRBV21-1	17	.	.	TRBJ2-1	CASSKVRLAGLDNEQFF	TGTGCCAGCAGCAAAGTAAGACTAGCGGGATTAGACAATGAGCAGTTCTTC
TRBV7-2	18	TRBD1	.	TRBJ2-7	CASSLVGGQGAPNYEQYF	TGTGCCAGCAGCTTAGTGGGGGGACAGGGGGCGCCCAACTACGAGCAGTACTTC
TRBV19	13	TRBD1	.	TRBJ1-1	CASSSTGDTEAFF	TGTGCCAGTAGTTCGACAGGGGACACTGAAGCTTTCTTT
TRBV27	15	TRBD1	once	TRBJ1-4	CASSLRQGMGEKLFF	TGTGCCAGCAGTCTACGACAGGGTATGGGTGAAAAACTGTTTTTT
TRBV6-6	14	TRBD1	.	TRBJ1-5	CASITQGARQPQHF	TGTGCCAGCATTACACAGGGGGCGAGGCAGCCCCAGCATTTT
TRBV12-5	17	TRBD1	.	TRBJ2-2	CASGLTGTGYQTGELFF	TGTGCTAGTGGTTTGACCGGGACAGGGTATCAAACCGGGGAGCTGTTTTTT
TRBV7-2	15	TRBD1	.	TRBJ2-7	CASSQLAGQGGEQYF	TGTGCCAGCAGCCAATTAGCCGGACAGGGGGGCGAGCAGTACTTC
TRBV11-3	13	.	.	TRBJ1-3	CASSVGAGNTIYF	TGTGCCAGCAGCGTGGGGGCTGGAAACACCATATATTTT
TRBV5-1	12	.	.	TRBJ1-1	CASSYEGTEAFF	TGCGCCAGCTCGTACGAGGGCACTGAAGCTTTCTTT
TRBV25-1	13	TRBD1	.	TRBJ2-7	CASRKDRGGEQYF	TGTGCCAGCCGAAAGGACAGGGGAGGCGAGCAGTACTTC
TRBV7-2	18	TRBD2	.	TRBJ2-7	CASSWRLGLAGTPYEQYF	TGTGCCAGCAGCTGGCGGCTCGGACTAGCGGGAACCCCCTACGAGCAGTACTTC
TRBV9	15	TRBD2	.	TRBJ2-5	CASSASGRPQETQYF	TGTGCCAGCAGCGCTAGCGGGAGGCCCCAAGAGACCCAGTACTTC
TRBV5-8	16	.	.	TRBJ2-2	CASSRGMFRVAGELFF	TGTGCCAGCAGCCGCGGAATGTTCAGGGTGGCCGGGGAGCTGTTTTTT
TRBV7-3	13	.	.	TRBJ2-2	CASSLNEAGELFF	TGTGCCAGCAGCTTAAATGAGGCCGGGGAGCTGTTTTTT
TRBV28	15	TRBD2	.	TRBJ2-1	CASPPAGGRGYEQFF	TGTGCCAGCCCCCCAGCGGGAGGGCGTGGGTATGAGCAGTTCTTC
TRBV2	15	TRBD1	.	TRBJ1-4	CASSGDRGTNEKLFF	TGTGCCAGCAGTGGGGACAGGGGCACTAATGAAAAACTGTTTTTT
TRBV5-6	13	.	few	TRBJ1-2	CASRFTGRYGYTF	TGTGCCAGCAGATTCACCGGGAGATATGGCTACACCTTC
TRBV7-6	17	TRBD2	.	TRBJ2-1	CASSSLAGGPMGNEQFF	TGTGCCAGCAGCTCGCTAGCGGGAGGGCCCATGGGGAATGAGCAGTTCTTC
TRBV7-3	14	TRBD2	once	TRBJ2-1	CASSSSGGRNEQFF	TGTGCCAGCAGCTCTTCGGGAGGGCGGAATGAGCAGTTCTTC
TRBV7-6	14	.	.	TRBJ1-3	CASSWTSTGNTIYF	TGTGCCAGCAGCTGGACCTCCACTGGAAACACCATATATTTT
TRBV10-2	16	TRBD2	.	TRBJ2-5	CASNPTSGHLRETQYF	TGCGCCAGCAATCCCACTAGCGGACACCTCCGAGAGACCCAGTACTTC
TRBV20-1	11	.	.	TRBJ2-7	CSASNQYEQYF	TGCAGTGCTAGTAATCAATACGAGCAGTACTTC